These 12 T cell receptor beta chains share one sample of origin, sequenced in a study of blood T cell repertoires in COVID-19. Clones were sequenced by immunoSEQ multiplex PCR, and TCRdb holds only the in-frame ones, with some missing. The sample lists around 360,000 clones, more than 75% seen once, with 1.9% in the top ten. Source material: PBMCs or T cells enriched from blood (not recorded which). Receptors were obtained from a man between 35 and 55 years old in a cohort exposed to, infected with or recovered from COVID-19 (not recorded which).

The chain has TRBV30 and TRBJ1-6; D unresolved. This CDR3 comprises 15 residues. CDR1 is GTSNPN and CDR2 is SVGIG in the germline V gene (reference sequence). The ends were cut back, 3 bases at V and 7 bases at J, with 16 bases in the middle. This chain's CDR3 is CAWSAGGPGNSPLHF. The CDR3, as DNA: TGTGCCTGGAGCGCAGGAGGCCCGGGAAATTCACCCCTCCACTTT.

The chain employs TRBV7-9 and TRBJ2-1; the D is unclear. Germline V gene lookup returns CDR1 SEHNR and CDR2 FQNEAQ (reference sequence). The CDR3 loop spans 12 amino acids. Trimming took 5 bases from V and 13 from J, leaving 15 bases between them. CDR3: CASSHRELKQFF. The CDR3 DNA follows: TGTGCCAGCAGCCACCGTGAGCTAAAACAGTTCTTC.

The gene calls are TRBV19 and TRBJ2-1, with 13 nucleotides matching TRBD2. CDR3 size: 23 residues. V trimming: 1 base; J trimming: 3 bases; junction bases outside the gene matches: 21. Looked up from germline, CDR1 is LNHDA and CDR2 is SQIVND (reference sequence). The CDR3 DNA follows: TGTGCCAGTAGTATAGGGGGGGGGCACTTCGGACTAGCGGGAGATGGCAGCTACAATGAGCAGTTCTTC. It specifies CASSIGGGHFGLAGDGSYNEQFF.

The V call is TRBV6-2 or TRBV6-3, the J call TRBJ2-1; maybe TRBD1 (6 bases). Germline CDR1 reads MNHEY; CDR2 reads SVGEGT. The CDR3 has 17 residues. V shed 2 bases and J shed 0 bases, with 14 bases lying between them. The DNA for the CDR3 is TGTGCCAGCAGTTACCCAGCAACAGGGAGCTCCTACAATGAGCAGTTCTTC. Protein: CASSYPATGSSYNEQFF.

This chain connects TRBV9 to TRBJ2-5, with 10 bases aligning to TRBD1. The CDR3 contains 16 residues. Germline trimming cut 0 bases from V and 5 bases from J; bases unmatched to any gene: 7. Per the germline V gene, CDR1 is SGDLS and CDR2 is YYNGEE. For the CDR3, the DNA is TGTGCCAGCAGCGTAGCACCGGGACAGGGGAGTGAGACCCAGTACTTC. Amino acids: CASSVAPGQGSETQYF.

This clone was recorded once. V and J are TRBV3-1 (or the pseudogene TRBV3-2) and TRBJ2-6; 7 bases line up with TRBD1. The CDR3 loop spans 17 amino acids. The J segment lost 1 base and the V segment lost 6 bases, leaving 9 bases of the junction unmatched. The germline gives CDR1 LGHDT, CDR2 YNNKEL (reference sequence). The CDR3 reads CASRSDRSLSGANVLTF. CDR3 bases: TGTGCCAGCAGGTCGGACAGGTCCTTGTCTGGGGCCAACGTCCTGACTTTC.

This clone was recorded once. The V gene is TRBV5-1, the J gene TRBJ1-1; 12 nucleotides match TRBD1. The trim removed 3 bases at V and 5 bases at J, leaving 14 bases unmatched. The CDR3 runs to 18 residues. Germline V gene lookup returns CDR1 SGHRS and CDR2 YFSETQ. This CDR3 is CASSSGTGGVRVVTEAFF. CDR3 DNA sequence: TGCGCCAGCAGCTCCGGGACAGGGGGCGTTCGGGTGGTTACTGAAGCTTTCTTT.

The chain is built from TRBV10-3 and TRBJ2-7; 9 nucleotides match TRBD1. Germline V lookup: CDR1 ENHRY, CDR2 SYGVKD. V shed 4 bases and J 5 bases; nucleotides not matched to a gene: 9. This CDR3 contains 15 residues. The DNA of the CDR3 is TGTGCCATCAGTGGATCCGGGACAGGGATCAACGAGCAGTACTTC. Amino acid sequence: CAISGSGTGINEQYF.

J is TRBJ1-1 and V is TRBV28; TRBD1 aligns across 7 bases. The CDR3 totals 14 residues. The trim removed 5 bases at V and 4 bases at J, leaving 7 bases unmatched. Germline loops: CDR1 MDHEN, CDR2 SYDVKM. CDR3 sequence (DNA): TGTGCCAGCAGTCCACCAGGGGGGCTCACTGAAGCTTTCTTT. As protein: CASSPPGGLTEAFF.

This rearrangement joins TRBV5-1 to TRBJ2-7; maybe TRBD2 (7 bases). The V gene's germline CDR1 is SGHRS and CDR2 YFSETQ. The ends were cut back, 4 bases at V and 0 bases at J, with 14 bases in the middle. The CDR3 has 15 residues. This CDR3 reads CASSPGGQDSYEQYF. CDR3 DNA: TGCGCCAGCAGCCCCGGGGGGCAGGACTCCTACGAGCAGTACTTC.

The count of this clone is one. The rearrangement joins TRBV11-3 to TRBJ1-6; D gene ambiguous. Trimming shortened V by 3 bases and J by 1 base, and 16 bases separated the two germline ends. The CDR3 consists of 18 residues. Germline CDR1 and CDR2: SGHNT and YENEEA. The DNA for the CDR3 is TGTGCCAGCAGCTTTATCTCCACCCCTCGGTCCTATAATTCACCCCTCCACTTT. Encoded protein: CASSFISTPRSYNSPLHF. Filled out from reference TRBV11-3 and TRBJ1-6, the complete variable domain reads EAGVVQSPRYKIIEKKQPVAFWCNPISGHNTLYWYLQNLGQGPELLIRYENEEAVDDSQLPKDRFSAERLKGVDSTLKIQPAELGDSAVYLCASSFISTPRSYNSPLHFGNGTRLTVT.

This chain uses TRBV5-1 with TRBJ2-5, with D maybe TRBD2 (6 bases). Between the trimmed V and J ends, which lost 2 bases and 3 bases, there was a span of 8 bases. This CDR3 contains 13 residues. In germline, CDR1 is SGHRS, CDR2 YFSETQ. CDR3: CASSFGGKETQYF. CDR3 nucleotide sequence: TGCGCCAGCAGCTTTGGAGGGAAAGAGACCCAGTACTTC.